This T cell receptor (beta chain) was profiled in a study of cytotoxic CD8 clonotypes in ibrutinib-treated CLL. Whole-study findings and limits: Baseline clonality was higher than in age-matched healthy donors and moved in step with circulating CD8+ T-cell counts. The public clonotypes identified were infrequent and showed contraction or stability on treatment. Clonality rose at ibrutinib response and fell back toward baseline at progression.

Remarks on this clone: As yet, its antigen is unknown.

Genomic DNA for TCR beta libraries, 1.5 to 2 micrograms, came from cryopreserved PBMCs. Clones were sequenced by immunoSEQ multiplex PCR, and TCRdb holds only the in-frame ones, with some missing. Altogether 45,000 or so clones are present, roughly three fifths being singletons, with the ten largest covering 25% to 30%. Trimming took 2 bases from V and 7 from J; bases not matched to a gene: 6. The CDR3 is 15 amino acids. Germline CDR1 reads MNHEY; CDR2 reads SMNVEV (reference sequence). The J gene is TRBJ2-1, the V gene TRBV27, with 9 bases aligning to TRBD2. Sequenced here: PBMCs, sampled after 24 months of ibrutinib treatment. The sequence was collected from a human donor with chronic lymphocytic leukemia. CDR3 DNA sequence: TGTGCCAGCAGTTTAACTTGGCTAGCGGGGAATGAGCAGTTCTTC. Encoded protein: CASSLTWLAGNEQFF.